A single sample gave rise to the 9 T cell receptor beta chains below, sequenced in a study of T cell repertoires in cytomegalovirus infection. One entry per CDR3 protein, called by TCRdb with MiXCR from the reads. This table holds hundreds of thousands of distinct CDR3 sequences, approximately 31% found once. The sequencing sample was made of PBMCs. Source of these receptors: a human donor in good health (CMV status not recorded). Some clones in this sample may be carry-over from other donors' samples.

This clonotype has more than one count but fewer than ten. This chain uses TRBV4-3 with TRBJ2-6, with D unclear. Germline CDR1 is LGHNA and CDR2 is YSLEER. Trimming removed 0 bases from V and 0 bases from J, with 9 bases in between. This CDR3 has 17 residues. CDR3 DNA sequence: TGCGCCAGCAGCCAAGATGTCGGTGACTCTGGGGCCAACGTCCTGACTTTC. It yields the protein CASSQDVGDSGANVLTF.

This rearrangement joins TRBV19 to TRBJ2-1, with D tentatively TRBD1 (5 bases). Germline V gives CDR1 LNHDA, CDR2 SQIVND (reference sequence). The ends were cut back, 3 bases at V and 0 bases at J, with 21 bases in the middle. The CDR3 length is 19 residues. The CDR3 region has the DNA TGTGCCAGTAGTATCACGCTTGTGGGGCTAAAGGACTCCTACAATGAGCAGTTCTTC. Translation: CASSITLVGLKDSYNEQFF.

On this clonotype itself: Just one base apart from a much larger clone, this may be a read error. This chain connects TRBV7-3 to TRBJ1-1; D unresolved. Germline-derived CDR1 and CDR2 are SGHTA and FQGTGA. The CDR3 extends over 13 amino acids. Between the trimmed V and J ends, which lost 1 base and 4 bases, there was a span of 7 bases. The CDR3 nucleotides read TGTGCCAGCAGCTTAAGCAGGACCACTGAAGCTTTCTTT. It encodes CASSLSRTTEAFF. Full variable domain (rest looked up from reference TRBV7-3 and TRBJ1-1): GAGVSQTPSNKVTEKGKYVELRCDPISGHTALYWYRQSLGQGPEFLIYFQGTGAADDSGLPNDRFFAVRPEGSVSTLKIQRTERGDSAVYLCASSLSRTTEAFFGQGTRLTVV.

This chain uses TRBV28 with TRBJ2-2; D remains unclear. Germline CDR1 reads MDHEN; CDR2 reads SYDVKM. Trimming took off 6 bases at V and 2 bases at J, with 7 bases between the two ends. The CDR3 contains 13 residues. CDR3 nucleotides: TGTGCCAGCAGCCCGGACAACACCGGGGAGCTGTTTTTT. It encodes CASSPDNTGELFF.

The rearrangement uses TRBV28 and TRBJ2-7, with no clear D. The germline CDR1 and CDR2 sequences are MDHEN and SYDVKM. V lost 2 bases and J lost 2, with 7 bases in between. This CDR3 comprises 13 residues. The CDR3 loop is CASSLVYPYEQYF. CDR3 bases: TGTGCCAGCAGTTTAGTATACCCCTACGAGCAGTACTTC.

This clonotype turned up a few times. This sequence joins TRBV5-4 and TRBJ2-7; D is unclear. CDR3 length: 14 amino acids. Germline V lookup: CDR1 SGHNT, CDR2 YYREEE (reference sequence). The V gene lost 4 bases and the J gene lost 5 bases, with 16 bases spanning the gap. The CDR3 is CASSQLNDGNEQYF. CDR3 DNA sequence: TGTGCCAGCAGCCAACTTAATGATGGAAACGAGCAGTACTTC.

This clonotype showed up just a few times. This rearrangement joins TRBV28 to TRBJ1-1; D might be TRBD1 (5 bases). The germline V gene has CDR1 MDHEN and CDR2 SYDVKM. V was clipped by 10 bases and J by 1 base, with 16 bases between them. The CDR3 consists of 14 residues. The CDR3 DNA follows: TGTGCCACCAACGTGGCAGGGACGAACACTGAAGCTTTCTTT. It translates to CATNVAGTNTEAFF.

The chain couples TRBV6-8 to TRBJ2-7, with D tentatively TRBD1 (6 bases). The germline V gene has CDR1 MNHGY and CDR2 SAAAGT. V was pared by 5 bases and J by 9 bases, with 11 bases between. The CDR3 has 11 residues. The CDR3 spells CASSAGTMQYF. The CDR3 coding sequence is TGTGCCAGCAGTGCCGGGACAATGCAGTACTTC.

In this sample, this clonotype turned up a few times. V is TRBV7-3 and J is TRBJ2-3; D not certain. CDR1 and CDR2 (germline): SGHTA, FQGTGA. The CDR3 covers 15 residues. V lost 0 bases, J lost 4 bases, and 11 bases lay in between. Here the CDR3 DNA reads TGTGCCAGCAGCTTAACGGGGTGGAAGGCAGATACGCAGTATTTT. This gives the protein CASSLTGWKADTQYF.